The sequence of this T cell receptor (beta chain) was determined in a study of OX40 agonist ivuxolimab in advanced cancers. Study-level results: Certain nonresponding patients likewise had low normalized T-cell clonal expansion.

Germline V gene data show CDR1 as LNHNV and CDR2 as YYDKDF (reference sequence). This CDR3 is built from 16 residues. V was pared by 1 base and J by 7 bases, with 17 bases between. Assay: immunoSEQ multiplex PCR; the TCRdb copy retains only in-frame clones and omits some. The sample includes tens of thousands of clones, roughly 80% of them seen just once. Notes on this clone: What it recognizes is unknown.

The rearrangement uses TRBV15 and TRBJ1-5; a weak D match, TRBD1 (5 bases). This clonotype was obtained from an adult with an advanced solid tumor such as melanoma, head and neck, liver or kidney cancer. The sequences come from CD4+ or CD8+ T cells sorted from blood, collected in a trial of the OX40 agonist ivuxolimab. CDR3 sequence reads: CATSRGPGFTGQPQHF. The CDR3 nucleotides read TGTGCCACCAGCAGAGGGCCAGGGTTCACTGGGCAGCCCCAGCATTTT. Filled out from reference TRBV15 and TRBJ1-5, the complete variable domain reads DAMVIQNPRYQVTQFGKPVTLSCSQTLNHNVMYWYQQKSSQAPKLLFHYYDKDFNNEADTPDNFQSRRPNTSFCFLDIRSPGLGDTAMYLCATSRGPGFTGQPQHFGDGTRLSIL.